The present T cell receptor beta chain was sequenced within a study of T cells in Graves' hyperthyroidism and ophthalmopathy. RNA transcripts provided the source from which TCR beta CDR3 regions were amplified. HTBI primers were employed in a first-round RT-PCR of the TCR CDR3. TCRdb independently ran MiXCR on the multiplex PCR reads; one entry per CDR3 protein. The sample contains 250,000 to 350,000 distinct CDR3 sequences, approximately 20% of which appear only once. This clonotype showed up many times. What it recognizes is unknown. A roughly 10 ml volume of fresh peripheral blood provided the PBMCs. Looked up from germline, CDR1 is SGDLS and CDR2 is YYNGEE. With 4 bases removed from V and 0 bases from J, the gap between germline ends came to 13 bases. The CDR3 sequence is 15 residues long. Study outcomes and limitations: A 13 V-J signature model discriminated ophthalmopathy versus stable hyperthyroidism.

The sequenced material came from blood. This chain joins TRBV9 and TRBJ1-2; no reliable D call. This sequence was found in a man between 25 and 39 years old with Graves' ophthalmopathy. CDR3 sequence (DNA): TGTGCCAGCAGCCCCCTCCAAGGGTCTAACTATGGCTACACCTTC. Amino acid sequence: CASSPLQGSNYGYTF.